This T cell receptor (beta chain) comes out of a study of vaccination and CD4 T cells after COVID-19. An Oncomine TCR Beta short-read assay was used to sequence the DNA from cultured CD4+ T cells. TCRdb redid the calling of the PCR reads with MiXCR, one entry per CDR3 protein. Of under 10,000 distinct CDR3 sequences listed, 15% to 25% are singletons. At least ten counts were recorded for this clonotype. Its matching antigen is unknown. CDR1 is LNHNV and CDR2 is YYDKDF in the germline V gene (reference sequence). V was clipped by 0 bases and J by 4 bases; unmatched bases: 15. The CDR3 runs to 18 residues. Noted treatment: approximately 10-day PBMC culture with coronavirus spike peptide pools or control peptides (ViraFEST assay).

Sequenced material: CD4+ T cells from blood, cultured in vitro, taken after SARS-CoV-2 vaccination. This receptor was obtained from a human donor who had recovered from COVID-19. The rearrangement uses TRBV15 and TRBJ2-7, with 7 bases that match TRBD2. The CDR3: CATSRDPSLAGVAYEQYF. The DNA for the CDR3 is TGTGCCACCAGCAGAGATCCCTCATTGGCGGGAGTAGCTTACGAGCAGTACTTC.